This TCR beta chain emerged from a study of beta chain features in type 1 diabetes. Study context: Healthy donors and patients had similar age, gender and cell yields.

Every isolated RNA sample was fully reverse transcribed, so sequencing captured expressed TCRB transcripts. Only in-frame clones appear in the TCRdb table, and some are missing; sequencing was by immunoSEQ multiplex PCR. The top ten hold about 0.58% of the sample, which has some 180,000 clones, 10% to 15% seen once. Cell sorting via CD45RO/CCR7/CD25/CD127/CD95/CD27 was performed to obtain CD4+ naive, central memory, regulatory and stem cell-like memory cells. Trimming cost V 5 bases and J 2 bases, with 22 bases left between them. There are 16 residues in the CDR3. The germline V gene encodes CDR1 SQVTM and CDR2 ANQGSEA. This clone was seen a few times. Its antigen is not known. Findings and caveats of the study: VDJ junctions from type 1 diabetes patients carried fewer insertions and larger deletions.

This receptor was identified in a young woman in good health. The specimen sequenced was central memory CD4+ T cells from blood. The chain is built from TRBV29-1 and TRBJ2-7; tentative D call: TRBD2 (7 bases). CDR3 sequence (DNA): TGCAGCGTTTTTGGGGTAGGGGGGGAGGGACCCTACGAGCAGTACTTC. Translated: CSVFGVGGEGPYEQYF.